This TCR beta chain was obtained from a study of T cells after yellow fever vaccination. Broader study findings: Post-booster repertoires contained most primary-vaccination clones again (roughly 95% CD4, about 90% CD8).

The 5'RACE template-switching step produced TCR cDNA and added a universal primer site and UMIs. TCRdb processed the 5' RACE reads anew with MiXCR; each CDR3 protein has one entry. Of about 260,000 distinct CDR3 sequences listed, about 3.5% are singletons. Germline CDR1 and CDR2: SGHTA and FQGTGA. Trimming at V came to 3 bases and at J to 5 bases, leaving 4 bases not matched to a gene. The CDR3 extends over 14 amino acids. At least ten counts were recorded for this clonotype. The antigen is unknown. Specimen: PBMCs, collected 15 days after the yellow fever booster vaccination. The V gene is TRBV7-3, the J gene TRBJ1-1; 9 bases align to TRBD1. The clonotype comes from a man between 18 and 29 years old who received the YFV17D yellow fever vaccine. The CDR3 nucleotides are TGTGCCAGCAGCTTCACAGGGGGCCGTACTGAAGCTTTCTTT. This codes for CASSFTGGRTEAFF.